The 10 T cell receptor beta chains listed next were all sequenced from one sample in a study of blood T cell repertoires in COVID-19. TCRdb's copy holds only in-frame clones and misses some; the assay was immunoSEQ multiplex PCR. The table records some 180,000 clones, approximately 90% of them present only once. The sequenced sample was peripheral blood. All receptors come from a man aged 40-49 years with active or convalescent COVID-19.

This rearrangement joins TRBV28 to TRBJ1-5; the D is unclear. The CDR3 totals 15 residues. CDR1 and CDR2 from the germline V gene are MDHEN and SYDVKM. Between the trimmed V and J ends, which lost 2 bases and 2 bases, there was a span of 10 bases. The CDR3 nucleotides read TGTGCCAGCAGTTTAGGCAGGAAGGGCAATCAGCCCCAGCATTTT. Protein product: CASSLGRKGNQPQHF. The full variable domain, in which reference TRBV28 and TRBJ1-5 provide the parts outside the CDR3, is DVKVTQSSRYLVKRTGEKVFLECVQDMDHENMFWYRQDPGLGLRLIYFSYDVKMKEKGDIPEGYSVSREKKERFSLILESASTNQTSMYLCASSLGRKGNQPQHFGDGTRLSIL.

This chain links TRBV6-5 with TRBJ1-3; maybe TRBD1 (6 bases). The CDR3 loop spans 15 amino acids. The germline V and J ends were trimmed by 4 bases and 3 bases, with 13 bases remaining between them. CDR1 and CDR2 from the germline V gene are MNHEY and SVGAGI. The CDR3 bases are TGTGCCAGCAGTTCCCCAGGGGAGGGTGGAAACACCATATATTTT. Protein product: CASSSPGEGGNTIYF.

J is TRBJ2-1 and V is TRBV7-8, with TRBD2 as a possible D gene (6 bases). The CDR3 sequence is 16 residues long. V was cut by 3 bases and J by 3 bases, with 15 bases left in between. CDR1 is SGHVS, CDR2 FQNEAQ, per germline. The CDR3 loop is CASSFPRGAFYNEQFF. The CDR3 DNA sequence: TGTGCCAGCAGCTTCCCCCGCGGGGCCTTCTACAATGAGCAGTTCTTC.

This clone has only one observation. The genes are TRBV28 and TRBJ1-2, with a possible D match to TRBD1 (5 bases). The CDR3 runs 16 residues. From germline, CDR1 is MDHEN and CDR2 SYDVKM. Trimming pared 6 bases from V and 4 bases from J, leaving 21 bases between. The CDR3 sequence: CASRSSGTPGSYGYTF. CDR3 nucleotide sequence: TGTGCCAGCAGGTCTTCCGGGACTCCCGGATCCTATGGCTACACCTTC.

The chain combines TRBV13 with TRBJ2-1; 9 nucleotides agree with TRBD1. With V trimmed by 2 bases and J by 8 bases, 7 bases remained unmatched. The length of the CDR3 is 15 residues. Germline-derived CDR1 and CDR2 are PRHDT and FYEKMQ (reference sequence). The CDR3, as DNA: TGTGCCAGCAGCTTACAGGGACAGGGTGTCGATGAGCAGTTCTTC. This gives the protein CASSLQGQGVDEQFF.

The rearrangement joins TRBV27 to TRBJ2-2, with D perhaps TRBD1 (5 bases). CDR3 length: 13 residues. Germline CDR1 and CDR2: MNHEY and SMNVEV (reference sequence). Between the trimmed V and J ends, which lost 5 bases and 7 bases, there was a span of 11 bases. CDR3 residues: CASSITGFGELFF. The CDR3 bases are TGTGCCAGCAGTATCACAGGATTCGGGGAGCTGTTTTTT.

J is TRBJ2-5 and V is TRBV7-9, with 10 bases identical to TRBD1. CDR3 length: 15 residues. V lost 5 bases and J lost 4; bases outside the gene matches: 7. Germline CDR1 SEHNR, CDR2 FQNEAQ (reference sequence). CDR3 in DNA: TGTGCCAGCAGCCCGGGACAGGGGTCCGGAGAGACCCAGTACTTC. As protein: CASSPGQGSGETQYF.

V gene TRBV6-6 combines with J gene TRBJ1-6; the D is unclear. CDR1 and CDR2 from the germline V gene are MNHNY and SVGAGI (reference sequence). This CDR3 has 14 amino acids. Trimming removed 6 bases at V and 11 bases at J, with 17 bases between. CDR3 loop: CASSRSSERTPLHF. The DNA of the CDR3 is TGTGCCAGCAGCCGTTCGTCGGAGCGAACACCCCTCCACTTT.

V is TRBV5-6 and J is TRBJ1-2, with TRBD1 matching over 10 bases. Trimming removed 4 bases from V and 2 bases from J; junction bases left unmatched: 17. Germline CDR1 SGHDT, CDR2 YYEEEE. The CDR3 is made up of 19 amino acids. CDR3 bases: TGTGCCAGCAGCCCAAGCTCGGGACAGGGGCCGGTAGGCAACTATGGCTACACCTTC. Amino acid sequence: CASSPSSGQGPVGNYGYTF.

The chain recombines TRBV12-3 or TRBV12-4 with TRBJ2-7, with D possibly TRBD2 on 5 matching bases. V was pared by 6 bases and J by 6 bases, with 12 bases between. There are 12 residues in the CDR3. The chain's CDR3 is CASSSSRGEQYF. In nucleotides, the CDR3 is TGTGCCAGCAGCTCCTCCCGGGGCGAGCAGTACTTC.